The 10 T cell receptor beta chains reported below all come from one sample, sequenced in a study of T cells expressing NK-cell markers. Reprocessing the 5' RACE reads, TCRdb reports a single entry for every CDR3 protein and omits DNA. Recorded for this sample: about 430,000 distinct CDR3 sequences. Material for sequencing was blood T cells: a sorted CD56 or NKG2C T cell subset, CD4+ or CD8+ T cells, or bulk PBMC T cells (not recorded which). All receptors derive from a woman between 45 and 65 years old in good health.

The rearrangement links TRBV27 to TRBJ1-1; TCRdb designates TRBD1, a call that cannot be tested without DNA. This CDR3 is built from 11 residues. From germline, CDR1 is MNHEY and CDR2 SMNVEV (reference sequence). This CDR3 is CASWGYNEAFF.

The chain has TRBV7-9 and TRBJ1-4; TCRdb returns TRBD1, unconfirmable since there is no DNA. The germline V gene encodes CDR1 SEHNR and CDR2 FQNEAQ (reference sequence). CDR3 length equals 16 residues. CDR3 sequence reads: CASSFGTLVSNEKLFF. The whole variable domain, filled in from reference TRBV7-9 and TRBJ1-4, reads DTGVSQNPRHKITKRGQNVTFRCDPISEHNRLYWYRQTLGQGPEFLTYFQNEAQLEKSRLLSDRFSAERPKGSFSTLEIQRTEQGDSAMYLCASSFGTLVSNEKLFFGSGTQLSVL.

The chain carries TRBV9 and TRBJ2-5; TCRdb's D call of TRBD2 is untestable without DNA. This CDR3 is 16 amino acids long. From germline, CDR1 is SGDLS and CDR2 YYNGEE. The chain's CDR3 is CASSYRLAGGQETQYF.

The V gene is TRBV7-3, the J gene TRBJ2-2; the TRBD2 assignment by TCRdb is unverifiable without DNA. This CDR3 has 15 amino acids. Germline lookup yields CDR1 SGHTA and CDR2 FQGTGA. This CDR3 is CASSEAGGVTGELFF.

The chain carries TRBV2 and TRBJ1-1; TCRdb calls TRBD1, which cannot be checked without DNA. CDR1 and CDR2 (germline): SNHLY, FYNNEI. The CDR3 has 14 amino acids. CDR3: CASSDGRGDTEAFF.

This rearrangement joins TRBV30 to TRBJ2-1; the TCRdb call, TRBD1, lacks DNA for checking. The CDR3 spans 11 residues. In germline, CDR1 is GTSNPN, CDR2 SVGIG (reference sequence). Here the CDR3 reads CAWRIGDRGIF.

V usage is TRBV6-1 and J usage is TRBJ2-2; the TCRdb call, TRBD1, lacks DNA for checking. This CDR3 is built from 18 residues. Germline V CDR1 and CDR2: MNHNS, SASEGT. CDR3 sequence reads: CASSGPSPRQGDTGELFF.

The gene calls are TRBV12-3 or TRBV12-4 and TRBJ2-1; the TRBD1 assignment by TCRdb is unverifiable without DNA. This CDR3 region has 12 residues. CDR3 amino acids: CASSPEFNEQFF.

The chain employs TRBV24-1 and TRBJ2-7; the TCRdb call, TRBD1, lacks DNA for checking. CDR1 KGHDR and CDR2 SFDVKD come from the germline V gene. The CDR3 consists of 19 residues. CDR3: CATSPTPGQGDFVAYEQYF.

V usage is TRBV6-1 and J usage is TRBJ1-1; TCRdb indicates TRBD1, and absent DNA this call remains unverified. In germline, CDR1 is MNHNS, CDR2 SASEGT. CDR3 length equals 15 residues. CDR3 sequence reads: CASSPRDSRNTEAFF.